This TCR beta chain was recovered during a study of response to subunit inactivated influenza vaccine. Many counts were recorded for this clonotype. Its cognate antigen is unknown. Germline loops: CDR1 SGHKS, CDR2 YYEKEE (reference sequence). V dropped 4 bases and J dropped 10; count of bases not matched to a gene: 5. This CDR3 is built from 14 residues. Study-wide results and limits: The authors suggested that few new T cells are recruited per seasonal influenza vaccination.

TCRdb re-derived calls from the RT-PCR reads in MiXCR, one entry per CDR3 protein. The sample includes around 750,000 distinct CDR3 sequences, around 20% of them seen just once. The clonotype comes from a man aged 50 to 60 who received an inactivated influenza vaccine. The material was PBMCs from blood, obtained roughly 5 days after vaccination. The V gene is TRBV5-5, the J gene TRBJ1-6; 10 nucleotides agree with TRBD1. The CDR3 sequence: CASSTGTGDSPLHF. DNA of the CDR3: TGTGCCAGCAGCACCGGGACAGGGGACTCACCCCTCCACTTT.